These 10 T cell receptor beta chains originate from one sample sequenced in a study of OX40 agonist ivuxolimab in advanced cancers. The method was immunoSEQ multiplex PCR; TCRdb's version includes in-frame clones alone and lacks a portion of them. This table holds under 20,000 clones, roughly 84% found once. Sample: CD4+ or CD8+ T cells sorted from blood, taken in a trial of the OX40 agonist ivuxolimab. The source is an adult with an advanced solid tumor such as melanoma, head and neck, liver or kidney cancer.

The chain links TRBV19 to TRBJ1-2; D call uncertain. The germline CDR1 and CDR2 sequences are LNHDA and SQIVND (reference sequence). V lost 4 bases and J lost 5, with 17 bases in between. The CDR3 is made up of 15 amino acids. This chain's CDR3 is CASSTPQRAPYGYTF. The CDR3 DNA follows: TGTGCCAGTAGTACACCCCAAAGGGCCCCTTATGGCTACACCTTC.

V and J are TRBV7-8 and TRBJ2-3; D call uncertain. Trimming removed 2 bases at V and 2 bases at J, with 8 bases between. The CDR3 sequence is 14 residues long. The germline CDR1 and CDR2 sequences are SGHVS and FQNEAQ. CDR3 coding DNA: TGTGCCAGCAGCTTATGGTACGCCACAGATACGCAGTATTTT. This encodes CASSLWYATDTQYF.

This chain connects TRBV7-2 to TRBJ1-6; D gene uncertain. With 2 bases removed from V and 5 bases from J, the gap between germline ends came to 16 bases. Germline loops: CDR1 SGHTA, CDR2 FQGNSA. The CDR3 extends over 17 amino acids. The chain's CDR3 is CASSLISFGVDNSPLHF. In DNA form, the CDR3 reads TGTGCCAGCAGCTTAATCTCCTTCGGGGTGGATAATTCACCCCTCCACTTT.

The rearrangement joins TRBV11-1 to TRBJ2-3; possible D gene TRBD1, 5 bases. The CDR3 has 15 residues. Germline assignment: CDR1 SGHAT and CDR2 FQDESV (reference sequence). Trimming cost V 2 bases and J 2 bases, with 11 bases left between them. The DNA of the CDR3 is TGTGCCAGCAGCTTAAATACAGGATCCACAGATACGCAGTATTTT. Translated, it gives CASSLNTGSTDTQYF.

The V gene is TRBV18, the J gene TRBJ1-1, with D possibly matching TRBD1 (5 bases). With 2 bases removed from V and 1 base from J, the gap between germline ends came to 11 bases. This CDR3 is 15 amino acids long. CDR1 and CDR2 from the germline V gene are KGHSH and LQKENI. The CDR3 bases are TGTGCCAGCTCACCATTTCAGGGCCAGAACACTGAAGCTTTCTTT. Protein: CASSPFQGQNTEAFF.

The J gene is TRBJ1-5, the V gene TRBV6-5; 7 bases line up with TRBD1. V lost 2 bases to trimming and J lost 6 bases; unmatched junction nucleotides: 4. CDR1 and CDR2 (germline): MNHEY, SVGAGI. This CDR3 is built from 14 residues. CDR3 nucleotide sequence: TGTGCCAGCAGTTACAGGGGGCAGGGTCAGCCCCAGCATTTT. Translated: CASSYRGQGQPQHF.

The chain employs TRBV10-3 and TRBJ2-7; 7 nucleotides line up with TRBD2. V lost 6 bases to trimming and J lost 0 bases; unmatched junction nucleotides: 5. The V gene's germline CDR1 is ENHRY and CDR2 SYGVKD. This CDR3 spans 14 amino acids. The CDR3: CAISLGGSSYEQYF. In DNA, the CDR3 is TGTGCCATCAGCCTCGGCGGGAGCTCCTACGAGCAGTACTTC.

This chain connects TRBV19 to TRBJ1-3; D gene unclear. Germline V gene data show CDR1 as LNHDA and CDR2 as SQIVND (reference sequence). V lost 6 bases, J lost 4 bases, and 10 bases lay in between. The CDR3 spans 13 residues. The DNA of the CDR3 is TGTGCCAGTAGGGCCACGTCCGGAAACACCATATATTTT. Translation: CASRATSGNTIYF.

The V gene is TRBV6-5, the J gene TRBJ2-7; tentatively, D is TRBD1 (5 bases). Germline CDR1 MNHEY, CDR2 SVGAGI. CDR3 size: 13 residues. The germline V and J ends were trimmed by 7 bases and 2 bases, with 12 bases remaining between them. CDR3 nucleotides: TGTGCCAGCATAGGGGCAGCAACCTACGAGCAGTACTTC. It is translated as CASIGAATYEQYF.

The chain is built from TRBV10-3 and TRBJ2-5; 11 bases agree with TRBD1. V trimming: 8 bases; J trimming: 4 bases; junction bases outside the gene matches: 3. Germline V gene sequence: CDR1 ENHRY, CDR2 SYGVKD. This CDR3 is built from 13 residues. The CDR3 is CAIGQGAGETQYF. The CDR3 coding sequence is TGTGCCATCGGACAGGGGGCTGGAGAGACCCAGTACTTC.